This T cell receptor beta chain was recovered during a study of identifying expanded T cells in peripheral blood. Notes on the study in general: Differentially abundant clones: 1 to 1.5 between replicates, just under 17 at around 15 days, less than 20 at four. Variance in clone template counts between approximately two-week samples significantly increased with total template count across all healthy donors.

Collection occurred without any documented infections or immune events in donors. This clone was counted a few times. What it binds is not known. Profiled with immunoSEQ multiplex PCR; TCRdb holds only in-frame clones, not every one. The profile shows approximately 91,000 clones, 88% of them singletons. CDR1 is SGHTA, CDR2 FQGTGA, per germline. Trimming pared 3 bases from V and 5 bases from J, leaving 12 bases between. The CDR3 is made up of 14 amino acids. The sample consisted of blood. This receptor was identified in a person aged 18 to 70 in good health. The chain employs TRBV7-3 and TRBJ2-3; maybe TRBD2 (7 bases). The CDR3 DNA reads as TGTGCCAGCAGCTTCCGGGGGGCGGAAGATACGCAGTATTTT. Protein sequence: CASSFRGAEDTQYF.